These 10 T cell receptor beta chains share one sample of origin, sequenced in a study of blood T cell repertoires in COVID-19. Sequencing used immunoSEQ multiplex PCR; TCRdb keeps in-frame clones, though not all of them. The table has under 250,000 clones, approximately 90% seen once. The specimen was peripheral blood. These receptors were taken from a woman in her thirties or forties with acute or convalescent COVID-19.

CDR3 region: CAISGQGGNIQYF. The CDR3 DNA is TGTGCCATCAGCGGGCAGGGCGGAAACATTCAGTACTTC. The J gene is TRBJ2-4, the V gene TRBV10-3; possibly TRBD1 for D (5 bases). Germline values: CDR1 ENHRY, CDR2 SYGVKD. Trimming removed 6 bases from V and 6 bases from J, with 12 bases in between. This CDR3 comprises 13 residues.

This chain connects TRBV3-1 (or the pseudogene TRBV3-2) to TRBJ1-1, with D hard to call. Germline values: CDR1 LGHDT, CDR2 YNNKEL (reference sequence). Between the trimmed V and J ends, which lost 6 bases and 0 bases, there was a span of 14 bases. The CDR3 runs 15 residues. CDR3: CASSSQESLNTEAFF. The CDR3, as DNA: TGTGCCAGCAGTTCGCAGGAATCACTGAACACTGAAGCTTTCTTT.

This sequence joins TRBV19 and TRBJ1-2, with D possibly matching TRBD1 (6 bases). The CDR3 consists of 18 residues. The germline CDR1 and CDR2 sequences are LNHDA and SQIVND (reference sequence). Trimming left V 5 bases short and J 0 bases short, with 22 bases between. CDR3 residues: CASSFISTGGTANYGYTF. CDR3 bases: TGTGCCAGTAGTTTTATCTCCACTGGGGGCACCGCTAACTATGGCTACACCTTC.

This clone came up once. The V and J genes are TRBV6-1 and TRBJ1-1, with TRBD1 as a possible D gene (5 bases). This CDR3 comprises 15 residues. V lost 0 bases to trimming and J lost 1 base, with 9 bases between them. Looked up from germline, CDR1 is MNHNS and CDR2 is SASEGT. The chain's CDR3 is CASSEAPGQNTEAFF. As DNA, the CDR3 is TGTGCCAGCAGTGAAGCTCCAGGACAGAACACTGAAGCTTTCTTT.

The chain couples TRBV18 to TRBJ2-1; 8 bases match TRBD2. The CDR3 is made up of 18 amino acids. Looked up from germline, CDR1 is KGHSH and CDR2 is LQKENI. After removal of 6 bases from V and 0 bases from J, the junction contained 13 bases not matched to a gene. The DNA for the CDR3 is TGTGCCAGCTCCCACATTGATAGCGGGGCCCACTCCTACAATGAGCAGTTCTTC. Its translation: CASSHIDSGAHSYNEQFF.

This chain links TRBV6-5 with TRBJ2-4; TRBD2 matches 7 bases. The CDR3 spans 15 residues. Per the germline V gene, CDR1 is MNHEY and CDR2 is SVGAGI. V shed 7 bases, J shed 0 bases, and the junction held 6 bases outside the gene matches. Here the CDR3 reads CASTPGGGAKNIQYF. DNA for the CDR3: TGTGCCAGCACTCCGGGCGGGGGAGCCAAAAACATTCAGTACTTC.

This clone has more than one count but fewer than ten. The chain is built from TRBV6-5 and TRBJ2-7; maybe TRBD2 (5 bases). Germline loops: CDR1 MNHEY, CDR2 SVGAGI. The CDR3 has 13 residues. Deletions cut 6 bases from V and 3 bases from J, with 12 bases between. As DNA, the CDR3 is TGTGCCAGCAGCCAATTAGAGGGCTACGAGCAGTACGTC. Its protein product is CASSQLEGYEQYV.

V and J are TRBV7-9 and TRBJ2-3; D is possibly TRBD2 (6 bases). The CDR3 contains 16 residues. Trimming took 5 bases from V and 2 from J, leaving 17 bases between them. Germline values: CDR1 SEHNR, CDR2 FQNEAQ (reference sequence). The CDR3 DNA follows: TGTGCCAGCAGCCTCTTATATCCGGGGGACACAGATACGCAGTATTTT. This translates into CASSLLYPGDTDTQYF.

The chain recombines TRBV13 with TRBJ2-1; D may be TRBD1 (6 bases). Germline assignment: CDR1 PRHDT and CDR2 FYEKMQ (reference sequence). V dropped 0 bases and J dropped 15 bases, with 12 bases sitting between them. The CDR3 has 12 amino acids. The CDR3 loop is CASSLGQGQRFF. For the CDR3, the DNA is TGTGCCAGCAGCTTAGGGCAGGGACAAAGGTTCTTC.

This chain connects TRBV5-1 to TRBJ1-4; tentatively, D is TRBD1 (6 bases). Looked up from germline, CDR1 is SGHRS and CDR2 is YFSETQ. The CDR3 totals 13 residues. V was pared by 4 bases and J by 5 bases, with 9 bases between. The CDR3 is CASSIGQNEKLFF. The CDR3 DNA sequence: TGCGCCAGCAGCATCGGACAGAATGAAAAACTGTTTTTT.